Below, 18 T cell receptor beta chains from the same sample are listed, as sequenced in a study of cytomegalovirus exposure and HLA in healthy donors. PCR amplification relied on 60 Vbeta primers (plus 13 Jbeta primers). Assay used: immunoSEQ multiplex PCR; TCRdb lists only in-frame clones, some missing. The top ten clones hold over 6% of a sample with 150,000 or so clones, 79% of them seen once. The specimen sequenced was PBMCs. These receptors were collected from a man aged 25-45 years in good health and CMV-seropositive.

This clone was recorded only once. The rearrangement uses TRBV29-1 and TRBJ2-7, with 13 bases that match TRBD2. Germline CDR1 is SQVTM and CDR2 is ANQGSEA. The CDR3 consists of 15 residues. Trimming at V came to 0 bases and at J to 7 bases, leaving 6 bases not matched to a gene. The CDR3 bases are TGCAGCGTTGAAGAGCCCGGGGGACTAGCGGGAGAGCAGTACTTC. Its protein product is CSVEEPGGLAGEQYF.

The V call is TRBV5-1, the J call TRBJ1-4, with D possibly TRBD1 on 6 matching bases. V was shortened by 4 bases and J by 0 bases, with 22 bases between the two germline ends. The CDR3 is made up of 19 amino acids. CDR1 and CDR2 (germline): SGHRS, YFSETQ. The CDR3 here is CASSVAPHRASTTNEKLFF. The CDR3 DNA sequence: TGCGCCAGCAGCGTGGCTCCCCACAGGGCAAGTACAACTAATGAAAAACTGTTTTTT.

J is TRBJ1-5 and V is TRBV9, with 8 bases fitting TRBD1. V dropped 3 bases and J dropped 7; count of bases not matched to a gene: 9. Looked up from germline, CDR1 is SGDLS and CDR2 is YYNGEE. This CDR3 contains 15 residues. CDR3 amino acids: CASSGRTGGNQPQHF. The DNA of the CDR3 is TGTGCCAGCAGCGGAAGAACAGGGGGAAACCAGCCCCAGCATTTT.

V gene TRBV11-2 combines with J gene TRBJ2-3; 8 bases map to TRBD2. CDR1 is SGHAT and CDR2 is FQNNGV in the germline V gene. The trim removed 3 bases at V and 6 bases at J, leaving 2 bases unmatched. The CDR3 covers 13 residues. The DNA of the CDR3 is TGTGCCAGCAGCTTGAGACTAGCGGATACGCAGTATTTT. Translated, it gives CASSLRLADTQYF.

This sequence joins TRBV7-2 and TRBJ1-2; TRBD1 might be the D (5 bases). V was shortened by 5 bases and J by 4 bases, with 11 bases between the two germline ends. Germline V lookup: CDR1 SGHTA, CDR2 FQGNSA. The CDR3 covers 13 residues. DNA of the CDR3: TGTGCCAGCAGCCTGGACATCCCCTATGGCTACACCTTC. Protein sequence: CASSLDIPYGYTF.

The rearrangement uses TRBV5-5 and TRBJ2-3, with TRBD1 matching over 9 bases. This CDR3 is 17 amino acids long. Trimming removed 1 base from V and 11 bases from J; junction bases left unmatched: 17. Germline CDR1 is SGHKS and CDR2 is YYEKEE (reference sequence). DNA of the CDR3: TGTGCCAGCAGCTTGCAGGGGACAGGGAGGTTGGTCCCCCAGCAGTATTTT. Its protein product is CASSLQGTGRLVPQQYF.

This clone was seen just once. This chain uses TRBV29-1 with TRBJ1-2; D may be TRBD1 (6 bases). The ends were cut back, 6 bases at V and 4 bases at J, with 12 bases in the middle. Germline V gene sequence: CDR1 SQVTM, CDR2 ANQGSEA. This CDR3 spans 12 amino acids. In DNA form, the CDR3 reads TGCAGCGTAACAACAGGGTTCTATGGCTACACCTTC. Residues: CSVTTGFYGYTF.

The rearrangement uses TRBV19 and TRBJ1-3; D remains unclear. CDR1 is LNHDA, CDR2 SQIVND, per germline (reference sequence). Between the trimmed V and J ends, which lost 5 bases and 2 bases, there was a span of 7 bases. The CDR3 runs to 13 residues. CDR3 residues: CASSALAGNTIYF. The CDR3 DNA sequence: TGTGCCAGTAGTGCGTTGGCTGGAAACACCATATATTTT.

The chain employs TRBV4-1 and TRBJ2-7; TRBD2 matches 7 bases. The trim removed 1 base at V and 5 bases at J, leaving 8 bases unmatched. Germline V gene data show CDR1 as MGHRA and CDR2 as YSYEKL. The CDR3 length is 15 residues. CDR3 loop: CASSQGGGRRNEQYF. CDR3 DNA: TGCGCCAGCAGCCAAGGGGGCGGGAGAAGAAACGAGCAGTACTTC.

The V call is TRBV28, the J call TRBJ1-2; 7 positions match TRBD1. V gave up 6 bases and J gave up 4 bases; unmatched junction bases: 5. This CDR3 comprises 13 residues. Per germline, CDR1 MDHEN and CDR2 SYDVKM. CDR3 nucleotide sequence: TGTGCCAGCAGCCTCGGGACAGTCTATGGCTACACCTTC. This encodes CASSLGTVYGYTF.

V usage is TRBV5-1 and J usage is TRBJ1-5; TRBD1 matches 8 bases. The J segment lost 3 bases and the V segment lost 1 base, leaving 12 bases of the junction unmatched. This CDR3 is built from 18 residues. CDR1 SGHRS and CDR2 YFSETQ come from the germline V gene. CDR3 sequence reads: CASSLSPMMTGVNQPQHF. The CDR3 bases are TGCGCCAGCAGCTTGTCCCCAATGATGACAGGGGTCAATCAGCCCCAGCATTTT.

This clone was seen only a few times. The chain employs TRBV7-9 and TRBJ1-2; possible D gene TRBD1, 5 bases. The V gene lost 0 bases and the J gene lost 8 bases, with 19 bases spanning the gap. This CDR3 contains 16 residues. CDR1 is SEHNR and CDR2 is FQNEAQ in the germline V gene (reference sequence). CDR3 region: CASSLAGQAQSRGYTF. In DNA, the CDR3 is TGTGCCAGCAGCTTAGCGGGGCAGGCCCAGAGTAGGGGCTACACCTTC.

This clone was seen a single time. The chain uses TRBV11-2 and TRBJ2-7; 10 nucleotides match TRBD2. After removal of 7 bases from V and 3 bases from J, the junction contained 15 bases not matched to a gene. Germline CDR1 SGHAT, CDR2 FQNNGV. This CDR3 has 17 amino acids. The CDR3 DNA is TGTGCCAGCACCGAAGGGGTCATAGCGGGGGGTTACTACGAGCAGTACTTC. It is translated as CASTEGVIAGGYYEQYF.

This chain joins TRBV9 and TRBJ2-2; TRBD2 matches at 13 bases. CDR3 length: 18 residues. V lost 0 bases, J lost 2 bases, and 4 bases stayed unmatched. Germline CDR1 is SGDLS and CDR2 is YYNGEE. As DNA, the CDR3 is TGTGCCAGCAGCGTAGAACTAGCGGGGGGGCCTAACACCGGGGAGCTGTTTTTT. Translation gives CASSVELAGGPNTGELFF.

This chain uses TRBV7-8 with TRBJ2-2, with D possibly TRBD1 on 5 matching bases. V lost 6 bases and J lost 5, with 16 bases in between. The CDR3 consists of 15 residues. CDR1 SGHVS and CDR2 FQNEAQ come from the germline V gene. CDR3: CASRVRQGSTGELFF. The DNA for the CDR3 is TGTGCCAGCAGGGTGAGGCAGGGTTCGACCGGGGAGCTGTTTTTT. Filled out from reference TRBV7-8 and TRBJ2-2, the complete variable domain reads GAGVSQSPRYKVAKRGQDVALRCDPISGHVSLFWYQQALGQGPEFLTYFQNEAQLDKSGLPSDRFFAERPEGSVSTLKIQRTQQEDSAVYLCASRVRQGSTGELFFGEGSRLTVL.

This clone was seen a few times. The V gene is TRBV6-5, the J gene TRBJ2-7, with 13 bases aligning to TRBD2. CDR1 and CDR2 (germline): MNHEY, SVGAGI. CDR3 length: 15 amino acids. Trimming cost V 8 bases and J 2 bases; bases outside gene matches: 6. The CDR3 region has the DNA TGTGCCAGCCAAAGAGGGACTAGCGGGACCTACGAGCAGTACTTC. It translates to CASQRGTSGTYEQYF.

V is TRBV2 and J is TRBJ1-1; TRBD1 matches 7 bases. The CDR3 runs to 13 residues. Germline assignment: CDR1 SNHLY and CDR2 FYNNEI. The ends lost 10 bases at V and 0 bases at J; junction bases unmatched: 5. CDR3 nucleotides: TGTGCCAATCGGGACAGCATGAACACTGAAGCTTTCTTT. It encodes CANRDSMNTEAFF.

This sequence joins TRBV5-6 and TRBJ2-7, with 7 bases matching TRBD1. The CDR3 loop spans 13 amino acids. Germline CDR1 is SGHDT and CDR2 is YYEEEE. Losses at the gene ends were 1 base for V and 6 bases for J; bases not matched to a gene: 4. In DNA form, the CDR3 reads TGTGCCAGCAGCTTGCGAGGGGGCGGCGAGCAGTACTTC. Translation gives CASSLRGGGEQYF.